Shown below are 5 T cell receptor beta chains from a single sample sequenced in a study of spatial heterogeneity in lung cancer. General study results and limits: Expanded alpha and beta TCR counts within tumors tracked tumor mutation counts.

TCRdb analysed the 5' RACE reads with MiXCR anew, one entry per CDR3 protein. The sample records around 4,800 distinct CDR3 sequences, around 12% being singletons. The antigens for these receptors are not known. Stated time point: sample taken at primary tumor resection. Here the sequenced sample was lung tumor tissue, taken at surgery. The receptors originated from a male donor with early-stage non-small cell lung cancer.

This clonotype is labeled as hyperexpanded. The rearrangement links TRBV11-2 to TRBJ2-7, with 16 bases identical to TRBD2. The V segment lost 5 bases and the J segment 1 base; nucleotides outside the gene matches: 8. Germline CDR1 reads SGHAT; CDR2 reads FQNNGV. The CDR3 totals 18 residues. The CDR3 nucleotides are TGTGCCAGCAGCCTACAGGGACTAGCGGGAGGGCCGTCCTACGAGCAGTACTTC. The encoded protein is CASSLQGLAGGPSYEQYF. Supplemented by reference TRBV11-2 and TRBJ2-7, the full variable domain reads EAGVAQSPRYKIIEKRQSVAFWCNPISGHATLYWYQQILGQGPKLLIQFQNNGVVDDSQLPKDRFSAERLKGVDSTLKIQPAKLEDSAVYLCASSLQGLAGGPSYEQYFGPGTRLTVT.

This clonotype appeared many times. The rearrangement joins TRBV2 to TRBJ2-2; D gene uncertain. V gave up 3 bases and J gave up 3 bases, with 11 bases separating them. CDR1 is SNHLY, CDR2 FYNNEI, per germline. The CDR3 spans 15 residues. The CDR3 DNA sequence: TGTGCCAGCAGTGATCCCGGCGTGTACACCGGGGAGCTGTTTTTT. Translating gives CASSDPGVYTGELFF.

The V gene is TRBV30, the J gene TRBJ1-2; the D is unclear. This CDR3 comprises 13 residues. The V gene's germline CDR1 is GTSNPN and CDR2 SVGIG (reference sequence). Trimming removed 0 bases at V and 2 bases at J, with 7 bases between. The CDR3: CAWSVLGNYGYTF. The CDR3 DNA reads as TGTGCCTGGAGTGTACTAGGAAACTATGGCTACACCTTC.

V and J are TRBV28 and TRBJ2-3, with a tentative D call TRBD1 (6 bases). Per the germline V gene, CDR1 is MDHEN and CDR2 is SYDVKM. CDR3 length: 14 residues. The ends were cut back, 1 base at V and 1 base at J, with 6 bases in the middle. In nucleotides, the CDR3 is TGTGCCAGCAGTTTATCAGGGGGCACAGATACGCAGTATTTT. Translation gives CASSLSGGTDTQYF.

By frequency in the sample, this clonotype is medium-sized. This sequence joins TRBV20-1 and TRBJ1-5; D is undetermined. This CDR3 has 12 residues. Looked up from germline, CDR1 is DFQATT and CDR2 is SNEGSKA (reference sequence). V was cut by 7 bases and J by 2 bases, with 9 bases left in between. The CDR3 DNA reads TGCAGTGTTGACGGGGGCAATCAGCCCCAGCATTTT. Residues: CSVDGGNQPQHF.